Listed below are T cell receptor beta chains from one sample, sequenced in a study of blood T cell repertoires in COVID-19. TCRdb's copy holds only in-frame clones and misses some; the assay was immunoSEQ multiplex PCR. The repertoire includes 150,000 to 200,000 clones, 70% to 80% of them detected once, and roughly 19% sits in the top ten. Material: PBMCs or T cells enriched from blood (not recorded which). These receptor sequences come from a woman between 65 and 79 years old in a cohort exposed to, infected with or recovered from COVID-19 (not recorded which). Each CDR3 is given with its conserved first and last residue.

>TRBJ2-1|TRBV28
CASSLGGDPHEQFF
>TRBJ2-7|TRBV2
CASRLAGVYGGEQYF
>TRBJ1-1|TRBV30
CAWSYTGTSAPEAFF
>TRBJ1-3|TRBV28
CASSNRGRTGNTIYF
>TRBJ2-1|TRBV4-1
CASSQDRGANYNEQFF
>TRBJ1-3|TRBV18
CASSHLPFGQSSGNTIYF
>TRBJ1-2|TRBV12-3/TRBV12-4
CASSSDRNYGYTF
>TRBJ2-7|TRBV5-5
CASSSRATEQYF
>TRBJ2-1|TRBV5-8
CASSFAGGSYNEQFF
>TRBJ1-2|TRBV10-3
CAISGGSNRGNYGYTF
>TRBJ2-5|TRBV15
CATSRALAEETQYF
>TRBJ1-2|TRBV28
CASSVQGAINYGYTF
>TRBJ2-6|TRBV5-4
CASSFKGNSGANVLTF
>TRBJ1-4|TRBV7-9
CASSLGLSWAEKLFF
>TRBJ2-1|TRBV18
CASSPPTSGIYNEQFF
>TRBJ1-2|TRBV7-2
CASSPGQGGYGYTF
>TRBJ1-2|TRBV5-1
CASSWFQGYGYTF